This T cell receptor beta chain was found in a study of CD8+ T cells in alopecia areata. Whole-study context: Treated patients were given oral tofacitinib, which was dosed at 5 to 10 mg twice daily.

cDNA reverse transcribed from extracted RNA served as the sequencing template. Only in-frame clones appear in the TCRdb table, and some are missing; sequencing was by immunoSEQ multiplex PCR. Altogether about 130,000 clones are present, approximately 49% being singletons, with the ten largest covering about 17%. Separation by sorting yielded CD4+ and CD8+ T cells from PBMCs. This clone was observed a single time. The starting material was CD8+ T cells sorted from blood, obtained at week 0. The receptor was isolated from a human donor with alopecia areata.

CDR3 sequence (DNA): TGTGCCTGGGGGGCCGGGACAGGATACAATGAGCAGTTCTTC. Residues: CAWGAGTGYNEQFF. This chain uses TRBV30 with TRBJ2-1; 8 positions match TRBD1. V dropped 5 bases and J dropped 4; count of bases not matched to a gene: 7. This CDR3 comprises 14 residues. The germline gives CDR1 GTSNPN, CDR2 SVGIG (reference sequence).